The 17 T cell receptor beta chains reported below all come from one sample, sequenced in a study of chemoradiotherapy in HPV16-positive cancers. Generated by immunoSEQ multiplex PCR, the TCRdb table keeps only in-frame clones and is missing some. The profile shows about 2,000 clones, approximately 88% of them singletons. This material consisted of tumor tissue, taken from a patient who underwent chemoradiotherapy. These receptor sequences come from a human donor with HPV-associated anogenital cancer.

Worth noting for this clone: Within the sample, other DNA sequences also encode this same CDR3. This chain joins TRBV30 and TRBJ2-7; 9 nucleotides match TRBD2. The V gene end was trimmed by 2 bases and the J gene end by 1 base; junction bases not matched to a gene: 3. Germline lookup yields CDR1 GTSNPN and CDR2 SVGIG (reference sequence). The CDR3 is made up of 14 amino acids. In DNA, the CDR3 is TGTGCCTGGAGTTCACTAGCGGGTTCCTACGAGCAGTACTTC. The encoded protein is CAWSSLAGSYEQYF.

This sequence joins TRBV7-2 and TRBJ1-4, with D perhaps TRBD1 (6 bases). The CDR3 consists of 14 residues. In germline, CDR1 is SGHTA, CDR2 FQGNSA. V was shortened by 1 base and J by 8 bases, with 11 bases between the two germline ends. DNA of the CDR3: TGTGCCAGCAGCTTAGGGGGGCTCGGGGAAAAACTGTTTTTT. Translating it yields CASSLGGLGEKLFF.

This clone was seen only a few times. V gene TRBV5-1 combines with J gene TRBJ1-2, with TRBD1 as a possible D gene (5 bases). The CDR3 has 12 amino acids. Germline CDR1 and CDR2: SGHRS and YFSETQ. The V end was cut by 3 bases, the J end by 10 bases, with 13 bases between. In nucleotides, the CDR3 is TGCGCCAGCAGCTCCTCGGGACGTGACTACACCTTC. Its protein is CASSSSGRDYTF. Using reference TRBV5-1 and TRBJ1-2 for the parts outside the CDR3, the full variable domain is KAGVTQTPRYLIKTRGQQVTLSCSPISGHRSVSWYQQTPGQGLQFLFEYFSETQRNKGNFPGRFSGRQFSNSRSEMNVSTLELGDSALYLCASSSSGRDYTFGSGTRLTVV.

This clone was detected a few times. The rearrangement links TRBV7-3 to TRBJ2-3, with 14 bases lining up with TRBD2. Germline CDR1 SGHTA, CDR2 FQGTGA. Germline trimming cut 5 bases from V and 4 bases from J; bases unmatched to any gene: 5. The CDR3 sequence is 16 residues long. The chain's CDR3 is CASSRGTSGGSDTQYF. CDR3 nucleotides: TGTGCCAGCAGCAGAGGGACTAGCGGGGGCTCAGATACGCAGTATTTT.

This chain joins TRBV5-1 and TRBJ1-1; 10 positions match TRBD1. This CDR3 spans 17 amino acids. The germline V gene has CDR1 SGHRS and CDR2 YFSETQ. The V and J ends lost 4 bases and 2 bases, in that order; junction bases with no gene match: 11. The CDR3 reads CASSLTGTGAVNTEAFF. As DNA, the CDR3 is TGCGCCAGCAGCCTAACCGGGACAGGGGCCGTTAACACTGAAGCTTTCTTT. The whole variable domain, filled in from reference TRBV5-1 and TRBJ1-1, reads KAGVTQTPRYLIKTRGQQVTLSCSPISGHRSVSWYQQTPGQGLQFLFEYFSETQRNKGNFPGRFSGRQFSNSRSEMNVSTLELGDSALYLCASSLTGTGAVNTEAFFGQGTRLTVV.

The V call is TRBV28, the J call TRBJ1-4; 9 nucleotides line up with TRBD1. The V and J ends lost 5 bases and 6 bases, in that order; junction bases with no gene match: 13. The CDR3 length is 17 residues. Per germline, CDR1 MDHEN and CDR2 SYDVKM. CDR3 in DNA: TGTGCCAGCAGTAGCTTCAACAGGGGGCCGAGAGATGAAAAACTGTTTTTT. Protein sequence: CASSSFNRGPRDEKLFF.

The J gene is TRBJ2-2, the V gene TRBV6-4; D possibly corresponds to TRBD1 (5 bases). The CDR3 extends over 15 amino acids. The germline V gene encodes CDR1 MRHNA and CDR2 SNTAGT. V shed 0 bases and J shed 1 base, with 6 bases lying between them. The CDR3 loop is CASSDSTENTGELFF. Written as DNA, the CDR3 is TGTGCCAGCAGTGACTCGACAGAGAACACCGGGGAGCTGTTTTTT.

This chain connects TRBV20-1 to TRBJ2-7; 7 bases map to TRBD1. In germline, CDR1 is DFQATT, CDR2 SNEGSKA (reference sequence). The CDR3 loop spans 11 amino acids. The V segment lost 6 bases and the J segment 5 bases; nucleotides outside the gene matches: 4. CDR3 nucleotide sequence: TGCAGTGCAGGACAGGCCCACGAGCAGTACTTC. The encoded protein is CSAGQAHEQYF.

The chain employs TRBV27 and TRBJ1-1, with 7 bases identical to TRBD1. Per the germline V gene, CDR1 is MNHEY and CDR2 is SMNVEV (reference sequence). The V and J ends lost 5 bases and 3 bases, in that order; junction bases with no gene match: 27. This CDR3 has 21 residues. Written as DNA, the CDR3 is TGTGCCAGCAGTCCCAGATGGGACAGCAAACTTAGAACCGTGGTTTACACTGAAGCTTTCTTT. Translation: CASSPRWDSKLRTVVYTEAFF.

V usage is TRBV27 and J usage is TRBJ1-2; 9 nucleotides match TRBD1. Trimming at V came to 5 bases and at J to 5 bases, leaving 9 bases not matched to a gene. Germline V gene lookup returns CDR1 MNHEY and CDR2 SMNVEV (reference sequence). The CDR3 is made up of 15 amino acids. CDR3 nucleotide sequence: TGTGCCAGCAGTGTCACAGGGGGCCAAAAGTATGGCTACACCTTC. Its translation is CASSVTGGQKYGYTF.

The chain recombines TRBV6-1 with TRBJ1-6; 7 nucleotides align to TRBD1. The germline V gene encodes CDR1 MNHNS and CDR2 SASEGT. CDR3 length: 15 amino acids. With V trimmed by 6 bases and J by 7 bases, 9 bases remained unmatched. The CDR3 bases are TGTGCCAGCAGGTTTACAGGGGCCGACAATTCACCCCTCCACTTT. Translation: CASRFTGADNSPLHF.

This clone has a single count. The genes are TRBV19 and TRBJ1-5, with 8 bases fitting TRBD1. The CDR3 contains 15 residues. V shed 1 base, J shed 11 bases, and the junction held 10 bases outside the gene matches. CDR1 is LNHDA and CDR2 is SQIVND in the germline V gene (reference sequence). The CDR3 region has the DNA TGTGCCAGTAGTATAGGGCAGGGGGCGACCGCGGCCCAGCATTTT. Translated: CASSIGQGATAAQHF.

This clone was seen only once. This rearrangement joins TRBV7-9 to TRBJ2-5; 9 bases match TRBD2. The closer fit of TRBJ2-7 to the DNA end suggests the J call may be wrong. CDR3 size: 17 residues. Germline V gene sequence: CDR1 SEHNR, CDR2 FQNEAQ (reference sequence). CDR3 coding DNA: TGTGCCAGCAGCTTAGTACTAGCGGGCCTCAAGCCCTACGAGCAGTACTTC. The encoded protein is CASSLVLAGLKPYEQYF.

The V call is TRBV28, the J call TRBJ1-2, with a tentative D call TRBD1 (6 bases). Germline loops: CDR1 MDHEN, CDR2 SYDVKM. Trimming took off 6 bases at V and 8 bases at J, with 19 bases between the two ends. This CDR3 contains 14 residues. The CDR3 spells CASSRTGLRAGYTF. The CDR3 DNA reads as TGTGCCAGCAGCCGTACAGGGCTGCGGGCGGGCTACACCTTC.

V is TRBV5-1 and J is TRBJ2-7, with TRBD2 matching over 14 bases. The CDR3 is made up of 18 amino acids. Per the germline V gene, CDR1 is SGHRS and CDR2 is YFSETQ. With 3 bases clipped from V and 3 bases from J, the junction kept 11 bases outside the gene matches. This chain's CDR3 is CASSSTSGTSGGHYEQYF. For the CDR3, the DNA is TGCGCCAGCAGCTCCACATCCGGGACTAGCGGGGGCCACTACGAGCAGTACTTC.

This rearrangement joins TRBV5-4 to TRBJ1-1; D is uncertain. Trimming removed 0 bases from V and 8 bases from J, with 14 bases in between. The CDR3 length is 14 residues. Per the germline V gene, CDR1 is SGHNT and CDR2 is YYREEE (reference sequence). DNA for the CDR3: TGTGCCAGCAGCTTGGGAGGATGGACTACCGAAGCTTTCTTT. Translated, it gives CASSLGGWTTEAFF.

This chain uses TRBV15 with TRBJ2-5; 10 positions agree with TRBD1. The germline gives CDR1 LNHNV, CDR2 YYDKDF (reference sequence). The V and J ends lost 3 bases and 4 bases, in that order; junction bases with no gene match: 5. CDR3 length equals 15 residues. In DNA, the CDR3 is TGTGCCACCAGCAGGGAGACAGGGGGCTTAGAGACCCAGTACTTC. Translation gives CATSRETGGLETQYF.